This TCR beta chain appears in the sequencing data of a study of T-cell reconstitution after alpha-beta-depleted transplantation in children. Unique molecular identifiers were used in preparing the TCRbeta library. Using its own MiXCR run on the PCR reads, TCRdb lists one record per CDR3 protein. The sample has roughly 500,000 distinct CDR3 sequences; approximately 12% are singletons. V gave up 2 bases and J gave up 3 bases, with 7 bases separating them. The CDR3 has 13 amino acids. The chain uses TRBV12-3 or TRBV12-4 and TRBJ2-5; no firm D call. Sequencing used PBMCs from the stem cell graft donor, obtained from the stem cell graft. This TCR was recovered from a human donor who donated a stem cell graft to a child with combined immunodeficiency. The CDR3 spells CASSLNQKETQYF. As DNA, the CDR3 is TGTGCCAGCAGTTTAAACCAGAAAGAGACCCAGTACTTC.